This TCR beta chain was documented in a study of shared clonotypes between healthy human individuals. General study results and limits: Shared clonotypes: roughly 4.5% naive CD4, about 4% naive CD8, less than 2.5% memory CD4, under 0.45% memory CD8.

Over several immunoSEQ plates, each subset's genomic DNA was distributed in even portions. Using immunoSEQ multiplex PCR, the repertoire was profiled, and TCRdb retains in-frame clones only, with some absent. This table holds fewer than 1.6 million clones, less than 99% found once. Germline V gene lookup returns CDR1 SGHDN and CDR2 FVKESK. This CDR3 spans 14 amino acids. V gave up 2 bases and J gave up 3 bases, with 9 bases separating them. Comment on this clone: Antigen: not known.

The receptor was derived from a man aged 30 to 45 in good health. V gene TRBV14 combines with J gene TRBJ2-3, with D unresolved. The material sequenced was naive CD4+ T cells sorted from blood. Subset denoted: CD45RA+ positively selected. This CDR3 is CASSQQQRTDTQYF. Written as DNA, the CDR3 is TGTGCCAGCAGCCAACAACAAAGAACAGATACGCAGTATTTT. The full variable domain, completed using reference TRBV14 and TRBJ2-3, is EAGVTQFPSHSVIEKGQTVTLRCDPISGHDNLYWYRRVMGKEIKFLLHFVKESKQDESGMPNNRFLAERTGGTYSTLKVQPAELEDSGVYFCASSQQQRTDTQYFGPGTRLTVL.